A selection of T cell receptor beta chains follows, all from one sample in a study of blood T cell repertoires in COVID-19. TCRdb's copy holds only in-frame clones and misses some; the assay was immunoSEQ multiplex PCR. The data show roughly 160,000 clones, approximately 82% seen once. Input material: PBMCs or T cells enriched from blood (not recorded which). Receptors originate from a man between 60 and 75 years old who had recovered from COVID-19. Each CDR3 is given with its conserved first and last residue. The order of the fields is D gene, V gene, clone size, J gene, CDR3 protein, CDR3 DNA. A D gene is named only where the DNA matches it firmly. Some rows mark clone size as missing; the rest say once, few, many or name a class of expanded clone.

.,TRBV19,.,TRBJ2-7,CASSIQGFGSYEQYF,TGTGCCAGTAGTATCCAGGGGTTTGGGTCCTACGAGCAGTACTTC
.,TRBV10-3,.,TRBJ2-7,CAISEIPGGNYEQYF,TGTGCCATCAGTGAGATCCCAGGGGGGAACTACGAGCAGTACTTC
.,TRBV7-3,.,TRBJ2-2,CASSPSLNSVELFF,TGTGCCAGCAGCCCAAGTCTGAATTCGGTGGAGCTGTTTTTT
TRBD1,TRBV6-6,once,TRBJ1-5,CASSPTGGQYSNQPQHF,TGTGCCAGCAGTCCTACAGGGGGCCAGTATAGCAATCAGCCCCAGCATTTT
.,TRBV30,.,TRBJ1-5,CAWSVGGSNQPQHF,TGTGCCTGGAGTGTAGGCGGTAGCAATCAGCCCCAGCATTTT
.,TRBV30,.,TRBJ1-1,CAWSVPGAPNEAFF,TGTGCCTGGAGTGTACCTGGGGCCCCCAATGAAGCTTTCTTT
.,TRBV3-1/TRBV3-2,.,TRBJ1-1,CASSPFGVTLNTEAFF,TGTGCCAGCAGCCCCTTCGGAGTTACCCTGAACACTGAAGCTTTCTTT
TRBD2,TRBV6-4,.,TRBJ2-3,CASSELGGGHTDTQYF,TGTGCCAGCAGTGAGCTTGGCGGGGGGCACACAGATACGCAGTATTTT
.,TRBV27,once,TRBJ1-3,CASSPTGWGNTIYF,TGTGCCAGCAGTCCCACAGGGTGGGGAAACACCATATATTTT
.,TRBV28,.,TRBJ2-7,CASSFEDGSRYEQYF,TGTGCCAGCAGTTTCGAGGACGGGAGCCGCTACGAGCAGTACTTC
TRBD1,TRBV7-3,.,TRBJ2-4,CASSLRLAGGKEDIQYF,TGTGCCAGCAGCTTAAGACTGGCAGGGGGCAAAGAAGACATTCAGTACTTC
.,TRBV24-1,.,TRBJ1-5,CATSGRESSQHF,TGTGCCACCAGTGGCCGGGAATCTTCCCAGCATTTT
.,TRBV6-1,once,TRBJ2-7,CASSEDLADFYEQYF,TGTGCCAGCAGTGAGGATCTAGCAGACTTCTACGAGCAGTACTTC
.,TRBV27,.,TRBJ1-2,CASRTRTTTNYGYTF,TGTGCCAGCAGGACCAGGACAACCACTAACTATGGCTACACCTTC
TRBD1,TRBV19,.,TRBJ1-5,CASSLTGVNQPQHF,TGTGCCAGTAGTTTGACAGGGGTCAATCAGCCCCAGCATTTT
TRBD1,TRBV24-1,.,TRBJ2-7,CATTRGTGGSYEQYF,TGTGCCACCACTAGAGGGACAGGGGGCTCCTACGAGCAGTACTTC
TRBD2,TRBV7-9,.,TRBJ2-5,CASSLVGGETQYF,TGTGCCAGCAGCTTAGTGGGGGGGGAGACCCAGTACTTC
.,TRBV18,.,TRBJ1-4,CASSPRVASGEKLFF,TGTGCCAGCTCACCACGAGTGGCAAGCGGTGAAAAACTGTTTTTT
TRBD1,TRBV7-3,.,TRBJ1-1,CASSAEGASNTEAFF,TGTGCCAGCAGCGCCGAGGGGGCTTCGAACACTGAAGCTTTCTTT
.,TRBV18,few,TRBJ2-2,CASSPRQANTGELFF,TGTGCCAGCTCACCGAGACAGGCTAACACCGGGGAGCTGTTTTTT
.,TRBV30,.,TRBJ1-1,CAWSVGGLSFF,TGTGCCTGGAGCGTGGGGGGTCTATCTTTCTTT
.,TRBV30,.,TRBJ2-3,CAWSPQISTDTQYF,TGTGCCTGGAGTCCCCAGATAAGCACAGATACGCAGTATTTT
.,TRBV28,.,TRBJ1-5,CASSLPGDSNQPQHF,TGTGCCAGCAGTTTACCAGGCGATAGCAATCAGCCCCAGCATTTT
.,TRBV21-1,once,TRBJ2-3,CASSKARAGGPCSDTQYF,TGTGCCAGCAGCAAAGCGCGGGCGGGAGGGCCATGTTCAGATACGCAGTATTTT
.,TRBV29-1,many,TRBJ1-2,CSVFSPGQGKFMRGYTF,TGCAGCGTCTTCTCTCCCGGGCAGGGGAAGTTCATGAGGGGCTACACCTTC
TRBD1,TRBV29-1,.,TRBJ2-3,CSANRGSTDTQYF,TGCAGCGCAAACAGGGGAAGCACAGATACGCAGTATTTT
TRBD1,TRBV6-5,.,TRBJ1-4,CASSATGGTNEKLFF,TGTGCCAGCAGCGCAACAGGGGGAACTAATGAAAAACTGTTTTTT
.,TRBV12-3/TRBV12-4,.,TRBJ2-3,CASSVRGTDTQYF,TGTGCCAGCAGTGTCAGGGGCACAGATACGCAGTATTTT
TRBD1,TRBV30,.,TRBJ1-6,CAWRRQGDNSPLHF,TGTGCCTGGAGACGACAGGGGGATAATTCACCCCTCCACTTT
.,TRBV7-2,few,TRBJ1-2,CASSLTPPDSYGYTF,TGTGCCAGCAGCCTTACCCCCCCCGACAGCTATGGCTACACCTTC
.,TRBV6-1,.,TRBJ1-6,CASSEAGGDNSPLHF,TGTGCCAGCAGTGAAGCGGGGGGAGATAATTCACCCCTCCACTTT
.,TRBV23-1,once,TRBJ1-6,CASSQSRGGAALNSPLHF,TGCGCCAGCAGTCAATCCCGGGGGGGGGCGGCCCTGAATTCACCCCTCCACTTT
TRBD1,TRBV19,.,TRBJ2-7,CASSIGTGTGDYEQYF,TGTGCCAGTAGTATAGGGACCGGGACAGGGGACTACGAGCAGTACTTC
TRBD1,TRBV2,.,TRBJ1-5,CASSEDRLRPQHF,TGTGCCAGCAGTGAGGACAGGCTCCGACCCCAGCATTTT
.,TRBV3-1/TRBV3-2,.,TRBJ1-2,CASSQDVDRWARYTF,TGTGCCAGCAGCCAAGATGTCGACAGATGGGCGCGTTACACCTTC
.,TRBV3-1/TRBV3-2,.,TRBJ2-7,CASSQVRGHRTYEQYF,TGTGCCAGCAGCCAAGTACGGGGACACCGCACCTACGAGCAGTACTTC
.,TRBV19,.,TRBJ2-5,CASSPSRETQYF,TGTGCCAGTAGTCCCTCCCGGGAGACCCAGTACTTC
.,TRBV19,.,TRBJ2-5,CASSAGRETQYF,TGTGCCAGTAGCGCTGGGAGGGAGACCCAGTACTTC
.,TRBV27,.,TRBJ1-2,CASSSQGRGYTF,TGTGCCAGCAGTTCGCAGGGTCGAGGCTACACCTTC
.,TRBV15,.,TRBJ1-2,CATSNSSGGYTF,TGTGCCACCAGCAATTCGTCCGGGGGCTACACCTTC
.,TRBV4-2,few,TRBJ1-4,CASSQDGGNEKLFF,TGTGCCAGCAGCCAAGACGGGGGGAATGAAAAACTGTTTTTT
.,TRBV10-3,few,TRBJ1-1,CAISESQQRPEAFF,TGTGCCATCAGTGAGTCACAGCAAAGGCCCGAAGCTTTCTTT
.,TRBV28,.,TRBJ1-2,CASSGQGFYYGYTF,TGTGCCAGCAGTGGCCAGGGCTTTTACTATGGCTACACCTTC
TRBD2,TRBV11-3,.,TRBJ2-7,CASSLAGGSSYEQYF,TGTGCCAGCAGCTTGGCTGGCGGGAGCTCCTACGAGCAGTACTTC
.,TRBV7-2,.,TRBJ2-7,CASSLGRLEGVREQYF,TGTGCCAGCAGCTTAGGGCGATTGGAGGGAGTGAGGGAGCAGTACTTC
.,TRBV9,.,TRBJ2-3,CASSVAGYRTDTQYF,TGTGCCAGCAGCGTAGCAGGGTACCGGACAGATACGCAGTATTTT
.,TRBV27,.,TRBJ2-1,CASSTLSPVREFF,TGTGCCAGCAGTACCCTTAGCCCGGTTCGTGAGTTCTTC
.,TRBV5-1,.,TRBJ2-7,CASSPGTSNAYEQYF,TGCGCCAGCAGCCCGGGGACTTCAAACGCCTACGAGCAGTACTTC
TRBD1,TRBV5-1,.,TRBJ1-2,CASSLSGQLSYGYTF,TGCGCCAGCAGCTTATCGGGACAGCTGTCCTATGGCTACACCTTC
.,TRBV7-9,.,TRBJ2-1,CASSLGRTVYNEQFF,TGTGCCAGCAGCTTAGGAAGGACAGTATACAATGAGCAGTTCTTC
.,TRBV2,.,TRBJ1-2,CASSQFGQLNYGYTF,TGTGCCAGCAGCCAATTTGGACAGTTAAACTATGGCTACACCTTC
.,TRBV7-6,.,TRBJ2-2,CASSLWTSSNTGELFF,TGTGCCAGCAGCCTTTGGACATCCTCGAACACCGGGGAGCTGTTTTTT
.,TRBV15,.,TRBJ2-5,CATSRDSPAWGESQETQYF,TGTGCCACCAGCAGAGATAGTCCGGCCTGGGGCGAATCCCAAGAGACCCAGTACTTC